Following are 8 T cell receptor beta chains from one sample sequenced in a study of blood T cell repertoires in COVID-19. Measured with immunoSEQ multiplex PCR; TCRdb has only the in-frame clones, and not every one. The table shows 45,000 to 65,000 clones, with about 85% occurring only once. Input material: peripheral blood. The receptors were gathered from a human donor with acute or convalescent COVID-19. The donor label of this sample is uncertain.

The rearrangement links TRBV5-1 to TRBJ1-2; D remains unclear. The CDR3 spans 16 residues. Germline V gives CDR1 SGHRS, CDR2 YFSETQ. Trimming left V 0 bases short and J 0 bases short, with 12 bases between. CDR3 amino acids: CASSLDTRGSNYGYTF. The CDR3 nucleotides are TGCGCCAGCAGCTTGGATACCCGAGGATCTAACTATGGCTACACCTTC.

The CDR3, as DNA: TGTGCCAGCATCCCATTATCCCCGGGGGTCGGCGAGCAGTACTTC. Residues: CASIPLSPGVGEQYF. The V gene is TRBV7-9, the J gene TRBJ2-7, with a tentative D call TRBD2 (6 bases). This CDR3 has 15 residues. Trimming removed 7 bases from V and 6 bases from J, with 22 bases in between. Germline CDR1 SEHNR, CDR2 FQNEAQ (reference sequence).

This clone showed up just a few times. Here the CDR3 reads CASSSTGTGPYEQYF. CDR3 nucleotides: TGTGCCAGCAGCTCTACCGGGACAGGTCCCTACGAGCAGTACTTC. The chain couples TRBV7-2 to TRBJ2-7; 8 bases are a match to TRBD1. This CDR3 comprises 15 residues. Per the germline V gene, CDR1 is SGHTA and CDR2 is FQGNSA. The V segment lost 4 bases and the J segment 2 bases; nucleotides outside the gene matches: 7.

The chain carries TRBV18 and TRBJ2-1, with TRBD2 matching 13 bases. The CDR3 is 17 amino acids. With 3 bases clipped from V and 5 bases from J, the junction kept 7 bases outside the gene matches. The germline gives CDR1 KGHSH, CDR2 LQKENI. The CDR3, as DNA: TGTGCCAGCTCACCCGGACTAGCGGGAGTTGGGGACAATGAGCAGTTCTTC. The encoded protein is CASSPGLAGVGDNEQFF.

The V call is TRBV19, the J call TRBJ1-5; D remains ambiguous. The CDR3 covers 15 residues. Germline V gives CDR1 LNHDA, CDR2 SQIVND (reference sequence). V shed 2 bases and J shed 0 bases, with 8 bases lying between them. The CDR3, as DNA: TGTGCCAGTAGTATATCGTCCTCTAGCAATCAGCCCCAGCATTTT. Translated, it gives CASSISSSSNQPQHF.

This chain links TRBV15 with TRBJ1-1, with D unresolved. The V and J ends lost 11 bases and 5 bases respectively, with 15 bases between them. The CDR3 sequence is 12 residues long. The germline gives CDR1 LNHNV, CDR2 YYDKDF (reference sequence). The CDR3 protein is CAASQSGTEAFF. CDR3 DNA: TGTGCCGCCTCCCAATCAGGTACTGAAGCTTTCTTT. Variable domain in full (rest from reference TRBV15 and TRBJ1-1): DAMVIQNPRYQVTQFGKPVTLSCSQTLNHNVMYWYQQKSSQAPKLLFHYYDKDFNNEADTPDNFQSRRPNTSFCFLDIRSPGLGDTAMYLCAASQSGTEAFFGQGTRLTVV.

This chain joins TRBV4-2 and TRBJ1-5, with TRBD1 matching 9 bases. The V gene end was trimmed by 0 bases and the J gene end by 2 bases; junction bases not matched to a gene: 8. CDR1 LGHNA and CDR2 YNFKEQ come from the germline V gene. The CDR3 spans 18 residues. In nucleotides, the CDR3 is TGTGCCAGCAGCCAAGACCCCGGGACAGGGCGAGGCAATCAGCCCCAGCATTTT. It codes for CASSQDPGTGRGNQPQHF.

The chain links TRBV9 to TRBJ2-5; D possibly corresponds to TRBD2 (7 bases). This CDR3 region has 15 residues. The germline V gene has CDR1 SGDLS and CDR2 YYNGEE. V was clipped by 4 bases and J by 2 bases, with 15 bases between them. The CDR3 here is CASSRRGGAQETQYF. The CDR3 nucleotides read TGTGCCAGCAGCCGGAGGGGGGGGGCGCAAGAGACCCAGTACTTC.